These 27 T cell receptor beta chains share one sample of origin, sequenced in a study of T cells after yellow fever vaccination. MiXCR was run by TCRdb on the 5' RACE reads, yielding one entry per CDR3 protein. The sample yields roughly 350,000 distinct CDR3 sequences, roughly 4.3% seen once. The input for sequencing was PBMCs, taken 5 days after the yellow fever booster vaccination. All receptors come from a man between 18 and 29 years old who received the YFV17D yellow fever vaccine.

This clonotype was recorded at least ten times. This chain uses TRBV7-2 with TRBJ2-5, with D perhaps being TRBD1 or TRBD2 (5 bases each). Trimming pared 4 bases from V and 4 bases from J, leaving 13 bases between. The CDR3 covers 14 residues. The germline V gene has CDR1 SGHTA and CDR2 FQGNSA. The CDR3 reads CASSSNPGAETQYF. The CDR3 DNA follows: TGTGCCAGCAGCTCAAACCCCGGGGCAGAGACCCAGTACTTC.

In this sample, this clonotype turned up a few times. Written as DNA, the CDR3 is TGCGCCAGCAGCTTGTCGAGGGGCGTATCCGGGGAGCTGTTTTTT. This encodes CASSLSRGVSGELFF. This chain uses TRBV5-1 with TRBJ2-2; the D gene could be TRBD1 or TRBD2 (5 bases each). Trimming stripped 1 base from V and 6 bases from J, with 13 bases between. The CDR3 length is 15 residues. Germline CDR1 reads SGHRS; CDR2 reads YFSETQ.

This clonotype was detected only a few times. The CDR3 region has the DNA TGCAGTGCTAGAGATATCGCAGGGAAATCCTCACCCCTCCACTTT. Translated: CSARDIAGKSSPLHF. This chain joins TRBV20-1 and TRBJ1-6, with TRBD1 as a possible D gene (5 bases). The V end lost 0 bases, the J end lost 10 bases, and 16 bases lay between the germline ends. The CDR3 runs to 15 residues. CDR1 is DFQATT and CDR2 is SNEGSKA in the germline V gene (reference sequence).

The chain carries TRBV2 and TRBJ2-5, with 11 positions matching TRBD1. There are 16 residues in the CDR3. The germline CDR1 and CDR2 sequences are SNHLY and FYNNEI. After removal of 2 bases from V and 5 bases from J, the junction contained 7 bases not matched to a gene. The CDR3, as DNA: TGTGCCAGCAGTGAAAAAAGGGGACAGGGGGTGGAGACCCAGTACTTC. Encoded protein: CASSEKRGQGVETQYF.

This chain links TRBV29-1 with TRBJ2-2; 8 bases align to TRBD1. The germline V gene has CDR1 SQVTM and CDR2 ANQGSEA. The CDR3 contains 14 residues. Trimming removed 7 bases from V and 5 bases from J; junction bases left unmatched: 9. Here the CDR3 DNA reads TGCAGCGCCAGGGACAGGCCAAGAACCGGGGAGCTGTTTTTT. Protein product: CSARDRPRTGELFF.

This chain connects TRBV7-6 to TRBJ2-4; 9 nucleotides align to TRBD1. This CDR3 is 14 amino acids long. Germline CDR1 is SGHVS and CDR2 is FNYEAQ. V lost 5 bases and J lost 8; bases outside the gene matches: 7. For the CDR3, the DNA is TGTGCCAGCAGCCCTGGACAGGGGAGGGACATTCAGTACTTC. Residues: CASSPGQGRDIQYF.

The chain employs TRBV11-2 and TRBJ2-7; D call uncertain. CDR1 and CDR2 (germline): SGHAT, FQNNGV. The V gene lost 2 bases and the J gene lost 3 bases, with 14 bases spanning the gap. The CDR3 has 15 residues. In DNA, the CDR3 is TGTGCCAGCAGCTTATACCCATTGGGTTACTACGAGCAGTACTTC. It translates to CASSLYPLGYYEQYF. The variable domain in full, with the rest retrieved from reference TRBV11-2 and TRBJ2-7, is EAGVAQSPRYKIIEKRQSVAFWCNPISGHATLYWYQQILGQGPKLLIQFQNNGVVDDSQLPKDRFSAERLKGVDSTLKIQPAKLEDSAVYLCASSLYPLGYYEQYFGPGTRLTVT.

This clonotype showed up many times. V is TRBV7-2 and J is TRBJ2-3; 14 bases match TRBD2. The CDR3 contains 21 residues. Germline V gene data show CDR1 as SGHTA and CDR2 as FQGNSA. Trimming cost V 0 bases and J 1 base; bases outside gene matches: 12. The CDR3 DNA reads TGTGCCAGCAGCTTAGCCCTTGGACTAGCGGGGGGTCTATTTGGCACAGATACGCAGTATTTT. Its translation is CASSLALGLAGGLFGTDTQYF.

The chain employs TRBV29-1 and TRBJ2-4; D is undetermined. Germline CDR1 is SQVTM and CDR2 is ANQGSEA. V gave up 4 bases and J gave up 6 bases, with 16 bases separating them. This CDR3 contains 14 residues. The CDR3 protein is CSVGVVSRRNIQYF. CDR3 in DNA: TGCAGCGTTGGGGTGGTCAGCAGAAGAAACATTCAGTACTTC. Together with reference TRBV29-1 and TRBJ2-4, the CDR3 gives the full variable domain: SAVISQKPSRDICQRGTSLTIQCQVDSQVTMMFWYRQQPGQSLTLIATANQGSEATYESGFVIDKFPISRPNLTFSTLTVSNMSPEDSSIYLCSVGVVSRRNIQYFGAGTRLSVL.

V gene TRBV7-9 combines with J gene TRBJ2-1, with a tentative D call TRBD1 (6 bases). Trimming took 2 bases from V and 8 from J, leaving 16 bases between them. This CDR3 region has 15 residues. The V gene's germline CDR1 is SEHNR and CDR2 FQNEAQ (reference sequence). The CDR3 DNA is TGTGCCAGCAGCTTATTGACAGGAATAGGAGATGAGCAGTTCTTC. As protein: CASSLLTGIGDEQFF.

Only a few counts were recorded for this clonotype. The chain couples TRBV4-1 to TRBJ1-5, with D perhaps matching TRBD1 (6 bases). The CDR3 runs to 20 residues. Deletions cut 1 base from V and 0 bases from J, with 22 bases between. Germline loops: CDR1 MGHRA, CDR2 YSYEKL. DNA of the CDR3: TGCGCCAGCAGCCAAGGACCCCTCAGGGGCCGACTATATAGCAATCAGCCCCAGCATTTT. This codes for CASSQGPLRGRLYSNQPQHF.

This clonotype was picked up many times. J is TRBJ2-1 and V is TRBV27, with 8 bases fitting TRBD2. CDR3 size: 14 residues. V lost 6 bases to trimming and J lost 6 bases; unmatched junction nucleotides: 7. Germline-derived CDR1 and CDR2 are MNHEY and SMNVEV (reference sequence). The DNA for the CDR3 is TGTGCCAGCAGCAACGTAGCGGGGTTCAATGAGCAGTTCTTC. Its protein is CASSNVAGFNEQFF.

This chain uses TRBV15 with TRBJ2-2; no definite D call. Germline V gives CDR1 LNHNV, CDR2 YYDKDF (reference sequence). V dropped 0 bases and J dropped 4 bases, with 9 bases sitting between them. The CDR3 covers 15 residues. This CDR3 is CATSRESRPTGELFF. In DNA form, the CDR3 reads TGTGCCACCAGCAGAGAAAGCCGTCCCACCGGGGAGCTGTTTTTT.

There are a few counts of this clonotype. The gene calls are TRBV5-1 and TRBJ2-3; D gene unclear. V gave up 4 bases and J gave up 2 bases, with 11 bases separating them. CDR3 length equals 14 residues. The germline CDR1 and CDR2 sequences are SGHRS and YFSETQ. The CDR3 coding sequence is TGCGCCAGCAGCCGTACCTCGAACACAGATACGCAGTATTTT. The encoded protein is CASSRTSNTDTQYF.

The chain employs TRBV6-5 and TRBJ1-5; TRBD1 aligns across 8 bases. With V trimmed by 2 bases and J by 12 bases, 6 bases remained unmatched. This CDR3 has 13 amino acids. Germline V gives CDR1 MNHEY, CDR2 SVGAGI. CDR3 nucleotides: TGTGCCAGCAGTTACCTACGACAGGGGAACCAGCATTTT. The encoded protein is CASSYLRQGNQHF.

This clonotype was detected ten times or more. J is TRBJ2-7 and V is TRBV3-1; TRBD2 agrees at 7 bases. Germline values: CDR1 LGHDT, CDR2 YNNKEL (reference sequence). V gave up 1 base and J gave up 2 bases; unmatched junction bases: 8. The CDR3 sequence is 16 residues long. The CDR3 loop is CASSQGAGVIPYEQYF. In DNA form, the CDR3 reads TGTGCCAGCAGCCAAGGGGCGGGAGTAATCCCCTACGAGCAGTACTTC.

The rearrangement uses TRBV7-7 and TRBJ2-6; 8 bases align to TRBD1. The germline V gene has CDR1 SSHAT and CDR2 FNYEAQ (reference sequence). The J segment lost 12 bases and the V segment lost 4 bases, leaving 8 bases of the junction unmatched. The CDR3 sequence is 14 residues long. The CDR3 DNA reads as TGTGCCAGCAGCTCAACAGGGGGGAGGAGCGTCCTGACTTTC. Its translation: CASSSTGGRSVLTF.

This clonotype was seen at least ten times. The rearrangement joins TRBV7-3 to TRBJ2-5, with 8 bases lining up with TRBD1. Germline CDR1 and CDR2: SGHTA and FQGTGA. CDR3 length equals 14 residues. V dropped 5 bases and J dropped 4; count of bases not matched to a gene: 6. CDR3 sequence reads: CASSPGQGGETQYF. CDR3 bases: TGTGCCAGCAGCCCAGGACAGGGAGGAGAGACCCAGTACTTC.

Points on this clonotype: One end of the junction varies from germline; a read error may be responsible. The chain recombines TRBV7-9 with TRBJ2-1, with D possibly TRBD2 on 6 matching bases. The germline V gene has CDR1 SEHNR and CDR2 FQNEAQ (reference sequence). The CDR3 is 14 residues long. DNA of the CDR3: TGTGCCAGCAGCCGTGGACTATCCTTCAATGAGCAGTTCTTC. This gives the protein CASSRGLSFNEQFF.

In its sample, this clonotype was seen a few times. The V gene is TRBV7-9, the J gene TRBJ1-3, with D tentatively TRBD1 (5 bases). CDR3 length equals 15 residues. V lost 1 base and J 8 bases, leaving 15 bases between the germline ends. The germline CDR1 and CDR2 sequences are SEHNR and FQNEAQ (reference sequence). The CDR3 region has the DNA TGTGCCAGCAGCTTAGAGAGGTTCTTCAGGGACACCATATATTTT. This codes for CASSLERFFRDTIYF.

This clonotype was detected ten times or more. V is TRBV12-3 or TRBV12-4 and J is TRBJ2-4; no firm D call. V lost 6 bases and J 2 bases, leaving 8 bases between the germline ends. This CDR3 spans 13 amino acids. In DNA, the CDR3 is TGTGCCAGCAGCCCCCGCCCCAAAAACATTCAGTACTTC. Its protein is CASSPRPKNIQYF.

This clonotype was seen ten or more times. This chain joins TRBV10-3 and TRBJ1-1; D is unclear. CDR1 and CDR2 (germline): ENHRY, SYGVKD. This CDR3 region has 12 residues. V was trimmed by 4 bases and J by 4 bases, leaving 7 bases between them. This CDR3 is CAISVLGTEAFF. Written as DNA, the CDR3 is TGTGCCATCAGTGTCCTCGGCACTGAAGCTTTCTTT.

The chain carries TRBV19 and TRBJ2-1, with TRBD1 identical over 8 bases. Germline V lookup: CDR1 LNHDA, CDR2 SQIVND (reference sequence). After removal of 6 bases from V and 3 bases from J, the junction contained 1 base not matched to a gene. This CDR3 has 13 amino acids. CDR3 coding DNA: TGTGCCAGTAGGGACAGGGTCTACAATGAGCAGTTCTTC. This gives the protein CASRDRVYNEQFF.

This clonotype was counted ten times or more. The chain combines TRBV7-9 with TRBJ1-2, with D unclear. Trimming took 4 bases from V and 7 from J, leaving 10 bases between them. Germline-derived CDR1 and CDR2 are SEHNR and FQNEAQ (reference sequence). The CDR3 covers 12 residues. The DNA of the CDR3 is TGTGCCAGCAGCTCTACGGACCTTGGCTACACCTTC. This encodes CASSSTDLGYTF.

The rearrangement joins TRBV7-9 to TRBJ2-6; 10 nucleotides agree with TRBD1. Germline lookup yields CDR1 SEHNR and CDR2 FQNEAQ (reference sequence). This CDR3 has 20 amino acids. J was trimmed by 0 bases and V by 3 bases; bases with no gene match: 11. CDR3 bases: TGTGCCAGCAGCTTCCCAGCTCGGGACAGGGGACCCTCTGGGGCCAACGTCCTGACTTTC. Protein sequence: CASSFPARDRGPSGANVLTF.

Many counts were recorded for this clonotype. This chain links TRBV27 with TRBJ2-3; 15 bases are shared with TRBD2. The CDR3 loop spans 17 amino acids. CDR1 and CDR2 from the germline V gene are MNHEY and SMNVEV (reference sequence). J was trimmed by 7 bases and V by 4 bases; bases with no gene match: 9. As DNA, the CDR3 is TGTGCCAGCAGTTCCCCTTGGACTAGCGGGGGGGGTTATACGCAGTATTTT. This gives the protein CASSSPWTSGGGYTQYF.

This clonotype was recorded many times. In nucleotides, the CDR3 is TGTGCCAGCAGCGTCACTTTAGCGGGGGCCCAAGAGACCCAGTACTTC. It is translated as CASSVTLAGAQETQYF. J is TRBJ2-5 and V is TRBV9, with 9 positions matching TRBD2. V trimming: 2 bases; J trimming: 1 base; junction bases outside the gene matches: 6. The CDR3 loop spans 16 amino acids. Germline V gives CDR1 SGDLS, CDR2 YYNGEE.